Each of the 27 T cell receptor beta chains below was sequenced from the same sample in a study of preoperative IRX-2 immunotherapy in early breast cancer. The treatment denotes: preoperative locoregional IRX-2 cytokine immunotherapy. TCRdb's table, derived via immunoSEQ multiplex PCR, lists solely in-frame clones and lacks some. The table includes roughly 93,000 clones, just over 85% detected once. This specimen was tumor tissue, taken after IRX-2 immunotherapy. The receptors derive from a human donor with breast cancer.

The chain uses TRBV19 and TRBJ2-3, with D unclear. Germline assignment: CDR1 LNHDA and CDR2 SQIVND (reference sequence). The CDR3 has 13 amino acids. Trimming removed 4 bases at V and 4 bases at J, with 9 bases between. DNA of the CDR3: TGTGCCAGTAGTAGGGGTATCGCAGATACGCAGTATTTT. It is translated as CASSRGIADTQYF.

Comments on this clone: Other DNA sequences of this sample code for an identical CDR3. The chain recombines TRBV28 with TRBJ1-2, with a tentative D call TRBD1 (5 bases). The CDR3 consists of 14 residues. The V gene lost 1 base and the J gene lost 3 bases, with 9 bases spanning the gap. Germline-derived CDR1 and CDR2 are MDHEN and SYDVKM. This CDR3 is CASSLSGGYYGYTF. In DNA form, the CDR3 reads TGTGCCAGCAGTTTATCGGGGGGTTACTATGGCTACACCTTC.

This sequence joins TRBV6-8 and TRBJ1-1; D not resolved. There are 15 residues in the CDR3. The germline gives CDR1 MNHGY, CDR2 SAAAGT. V gave up 6 bases and J gave up 1 base, with 15 bases separating them. The CDR3 protein is CASRVLRVGNTEAFF. CDR3 DNA sequence: TGTGCCAGCAGGGTCCTCCGGGTAGGGAACACTGAAGCTTTCTTT.

To note about this clone: Its ends do not fully match the called genes, so a read error is possible. The V call is TRBV6-8, the J call TRBJ1-5; D gene unclear. The CDR3 contains 12 residues. Germline V gene lookup returns CDR1 MNHGY and CDR2 SAAAGT. CDR3: CAISVGNQPQHF. The DNA for the CDR3 is TGTGCCATCAGTGTGGGTAATCAGCCCCAGCATTTT.

V is TRBV5-1 and J is TRBJ2-3; D is unclear. The CDR3 totals 14 residues. Per germline, CDR1 SGHRS and CDR2 YFSETQ. V was cut by 0 bases and J by 6 bases, with 11 bases left in between. The CDR3 loop reads CASSLEIGSDTQYF. CDR3 DNA sequence: TGCGCCAGCAGCTTGGAGATAGGTTCGGATACGCAGTATTTT.

This chain connects TRBV6-8 to TRBJ1-1; tentatively, D is TRBD1 (5 bases). V lost 5 bases to trimming and J lost 0 bases, with 16 bases between them. This CDR3 is 16 amino acids long. In germline, CDR1 is MNHGY, CDR2 SAAAGT. The CDR3 DNA reads as TGTGCCAGCAGTGTGCCGGGACGCGGTTTGAACACTGAAGCTTTCTTT. Translated, it gives CASSVPGRGLNTEAFF.

The chain couples TRBV5-1 to TRBJ1-1, with unresolved D. Trimming took off 0 bases at V and 2 bases at J, with 8 bases between the two ends. The germline V gene encodes CDR1 SGHRS and CDR2 YFSETQ. There are 14 residues in the CDR3. The CDR3 reads CASSLAPDNTEAFF. As DNA, the CDR3 is TGCGCCAGCAGCTTGGCCCCGGACAACACTGAAGCTTTCTTT.

The chain links TRBV19 to TRBJ1-5; D is undetermined. The ends were cut back, 8 bases at V and 0 bases at J, with 11 bases in the middle. The CDR3 is 14 residues long. Per the germline V gene, CDR1 is LNHDA and CDR2 is SQIVND (reference sequence). In DNA, the CDR3 is TGTGCCAGTCGGAATCGGTATAGCAATCAGCCCCAGCATTTT. Residues: CASRNRYSNQPQHF.

The V gene is TRBV28, the J gene TRBJ1-2; a weak D match, TRBD1 (5 bases). Germline values: CDR1 MDHEN, CDR2 SYDVKM. This CDR3 has 15 residues. The V end lost 5 bases, the J end lost 8 bases, and 21 bases lay between the germline ends. The CDR3 DNA reads as TGTGCCAGCAGTAAGGCAGGGTTTCTTTTCAGCGGCTACACCTTC. This sequence encodes CASSKAGFLFSGYTF.

The chain couples TRBV25-1 to TRBJ2-7; D perhaps matches TRBD1 (6 bases). The length of the CDR3 is 13 residues. Looked up from germline, CDR1 is MGHDK and CDR2 is SYGVNS. V gave up 6 bases and J gave up 7 bases, with 16 bases separating them. CDR3 protein: CASRQGGMGEQYF. The CDR3 coding sequence is TGTGCCAGCAGACAGGGCGGTATGGGAGAGCAGTACTTC.

The chain has TRBV6-8 and TRBJ1-1; D call uncertain. The CDR3 spans 14 residues. Deletions cut 5 bases from V and 6 bases from J, with 16 bases between. Germline V gene sequence: CDR1 MNHGY, CDR2 SAAAGT. The CDR3 protein is CASSPREADAEAFF. For the CDR3, the DNA is TGTGCCAGCAGTCCACGGGAGGCCGACGCTGAAGCTTTCTTT.

The rearrangement joins TRBV18 to TRBJ2-1; tentative D call: TRBD1 (6 bases). There are 15 residues in the CDR3. V dropped 3 bases and J dropped 3 bases, with 12 bases sitting between them. Germline CDR1 reads KGHSH; CDR2 reads LQKENI. CDR3 region: CASSPGDTDYNEQFF. CDR3 nucleotides: TGTGCCAGCTCACCCGGGGACACTGACTACAATGAGCAGTTCTTC.

The chain employs TRBV1 and TRBJ1-1. TRBV1 is a pseudogene segment. The CDR3 spans 14 residues. DNA for the CDR3: TGCGCCAGCAGCCAAGATAGTATAGGGAGGGAAGCTTTCTTT. Protein product: CASSQDSIGREAFF.

The CDR3, as DNA: TGCAGCGCCGTGGGGCGGGGAAGTAACTCCTACAATGAGCAGTTCTTC. Its protein product is CSAVGRGSNSYNEQFF. The V and J genes are TRBV29-1 and TRBJ2-1; perhaps TRBD2 as D (6 bases). Per the germline V gene, CDR1 is SQVTM and CDR2 is ANQGSEA. V lost 7 bases and J 0 bases, leaving 19 bases between the germline ends. CDR3 length: 16 residues.

The J gene is TRBJ1-3, the V gene TRBV25-1; 8 nucleotides line up with TRBD1. Germline CDR1 is MGHDK and CDR2 is SYGVNS. With 3 bases clipped from V and 3 bases from J, the junction kept 4 bases outside the gene matches. The CDR3 loop spans 15 amino acids. CDR3 sequence reads: CASSDRQGRGNTIYF. The CDR3 DNA is TGTGCCAGCAGTGATCGACAGGGGCGTGGAAACACCATATATTTT.

This chain links TRBV10-2 with TRBJ1-3, with D perhaps matching TRBD1 (5 bases). The CDR3 loop spans 15 amino acids. The germline V gene has CDR1 WSHSY and CDR2 SAAADI. Deletions cut 0 bases from V and 4 bases from J, with 10 bases between. CDR3 loop: CASSESSRAGNTIYF. The CDR3 bases are TGCGCCAGCAGTGAGTCCTCCAGGGCCGGAAACACCATATATTTT.

The chain joins TRBV19 to TRBJ2-7; D could derive from TRBD1 or TRBD2 (5 bases each). Germline CDR1 reads LNHDA; CDR2 reads SQIVND (reference sequence). This CDR3 region has 14 residues. V dropped 4 bases and J dropped 4 bases, with 14 bases sitting between them. CDR3 region: CASSNILGEYEQYF. The CDR3 DNA follows: TGTGCCAGTAGTAATATATTAGGGGAGTACGAGCAGTACTTC.

The chain uses TRBV5-1 and TRBJ2-3, with D tentatively TRBD1 (6 bases). Trimming cost V 4 bases and J 1 base, with 10 bases left between them. The CDR3 runs 14 residues. Germline CDR1 SGHRS, CDR2 YFSETQ. The CDR3, as DNA: TGCGCCAGCAGCCTCCGGACAGGCACAGATACGCAGTATTTT. Encoded protein: CASSLRTGTDTQYF.

The chain employs TRBV14 and TRBJ2-3, with TRBD1 matching 8 bases. The V gene's germline CDR1 is SGHDN and CDR2 FVKESK. This CDR3 contains 16 residues. V dropped 4 bases and J dropped 2; count of bases not matched to a gene: 8. CDR3 nucleotides: TGTGCCAGCAGCCCCACTCAGGGGGCACCCACAGATACGCAGTATTTT. Translated, it gives CASSPTQGAPTDTQYF.

This chain uses TRBV6-8 with TRBJ1-4, with D hard to call. Germline lookup yields CDR1 MNHGY and CDR2 SAAAGT. The CDR3 runs 14 residues. Trimming left V 5 bases short and J 5 bases short, with 12 bases between. The CDR3 DNA sequence: TGTGCCAGCAGTGCATTCGGACGGAATGAAAAACTGTTTTTT. This codes for CASSAFGRNEKLFF.

The rearrangement uses TRBV12-5 and TRBJ1-1, with D perhaps TRBD1 (6 bases). The CDR3 sequence is 13 residues long. Trimming left V 6 bases short and J 0 bases short, with 8 bases between. Germline V gives CDR1 LGHNT, CDR2 FRNRAP. The chain's CDR3 is CASGQGLNTEAFF. For the CDR3, the DNA is TGTGCTAGTGGGCAGGGGTTGAACACTGAAGCTTTCTTT. Based on the CDR3 plus reference TRBV12-5 and TRBJ1-1, the full variable domain is DARVTQTPRHKVTEMGQEVTMRCQPILGHNTVFWYRQTMMQGLELLAYFRNRAPLDDSGMPKDRFSAEMPDATLATLKIQPSEPRDSAVYFCASGQGLNTEAFFGQGTRLTVV.

The chain employs TRBV15 and TRBJ1-1; D gene unclear. Germline assignment: CDR1 LNHNV and CDR2 YYDKDF (reference sequence). Trimming shortened V by 1 base and J by 1 base, and 7 bases separated the two germline ends. This CDR3 spans 14 amino acids. CDR3 coding DNA: TGTGCCACCAGCAGAGGAGGGAAGAACACTGAAGCTTTCTTT. Amino acids: CATSRGGKNTEAFF.

J is TRBJ1-4 and V is TRBV18; TRBD1 is a possible D gene (5 bases). The germline CDR1 and CDR2 sequences are KGHSH and LQKENI. This CDR3 contains 13 residues. V lost 8 bases to trimming and J lost 7 bases, with 14 bases between them. CDR3 nucleotides: TGTGCCAGCGGTCGGGCAGGGCTTGAAAAACTGTTTTTT. It codes for CASGRAGLEKLFF.

The chain links TRBV9 to TRBJ2-1; D is unresolved. V shed 5 bases and J shed 8 bases, with 14 bases lying between them. Germline V lookup: CDR1 SGDLS, CDR2 YYNGEE. CDR3 length: 13 residues. DNA of the CDR3: TGTGCCAGCAGTGAAGCTAGAGAATATGAGCAGTTCTTC. Protein sequence: CASSEAREYEQFF. Variable domain in full (rest from reference TRBV9 and TRBJ2-1): DSGVTQTPKHLITATGQRVTLRCSPRSGDLSVYWYQQSLDQGLQFLIQYYNGEERAKGNILERFSAQQFPDLHSELNLSSLELGDSALYFCASSEAREYEQFFGPGTRLTVL.

The chain recombines TRBV10-3 with TRBJ2-2; D not resolved. Trimming shortened V by 10 bases and J by 8 bases, and 20 bases separated the two germline ends. The CDR3 totals 14 residues. From germline, CDR1 is ENHRY and CDR2 SYGVKD. The CDR3 region has the DNA TGTGCCAGCGCCAGACCCGACAACGCGGGGGAGCTGTTTTTT. It codes for CASARPDNAGELFF.

This chain joins TRBV19 and TRBJ1-2; D call uncertain. Trimming took off 10 bases at V and 0 bases at J, with 12 bases between the two ends. The CDR3 is 13 residues long. CDR1 is LNHDA, CDR2 SQIVND, per germline (reference sequence). The chain's CDR3 is CATRAAANYGYTF. CDR3 bases: TGTGCCACCCGGGCAGCAGCTAACTATGGCTACACCTTC.

The V and J genes are TRBV19 and TRBJ1-5; D gene ambiguous. In germline, CDR1 is LNHDA, CDR2 SQIVND (reference sequence). Trimming pared 0 bases from V and 8 bases from J, leaving 17 bases between. The CDR3 spans 16 residues. The CDR3 region has the DNA TGTGCCAGTAGTATAGAGGGATCTCATACCGGCAAGCCCCAGCATTTT. Amino acid sequence: CASSIEGSHTGKPQHF. Together with reference TRBV19 and TRBJ1-5, the CDR3 gives the full variable domain: DGGITQSPKYLFRKEGQNVTLSCEQNLNHDAMYWYRQDPGQGLRLIYYSQIVNDFQKGDIAEGYSVSREKKESFPLTVTSAQKNPTAFYLCASSIEGSHTGKPQHFGDGTRLSIL.